This TCR beta chain was profiled in a study of chemoradiotherapy in HPV16-positive cancers (dated by TCRdb to between 2021 and 2024). With respect to the entire study: Using functional T-cell assays on cells from a couple of HPV16-positive patients, the researchers defined candidate HPV-specific T-cell clones and common TCR motifs. Next, the candidate HPV-specific TCRs and motifs were followed in TCR repertoires from about 90 patients with HPV-related cancers. The study asked whether T-cell immunity to the HPV oncoproteins E6 and E7 changes during chemoradiotherapy and whether this immunity affects survival. Broader findings and caveats from the paper: The functional definition of HPV-specific T cells came from only a couple of HPV16-positive patients, and the survival association was reported for HPV16-positive patients. Expansion of candidate HPV-specific clones and E7-related TCR motifs was observed in the tumor microenvironment during treatment, whereas no such expansion was observed for non-HPV-specific T cells. In HPV16-positive patients, expansion of HPV-responsive T cells during chemoradiotherapy was associated with improved recurrence-free survival.

CDR1 and CDR2 were assigned from the germline V gene as MDHEN and SYDVKM. The V end loses 10 bases and the J end loses 8 bases, and a stretch of 17 bases separates them. Counted from cysteine to phenylalanine, this CDR3 has 13 amino acids. The only DNA kept is the CDR3, 39 bases in frame from the first base. In regard to this clone: It has no known antigen specificity. Per-base quality was not reported, and no clone a single base away is much larger than it.

Libraries came from the immunoSEQ multiplex PCR assay. This is the immuneACCESS table as TCRdb keeps it, with only in-frame sequences that have V and J called. A part of the clones is gone; compared with another copy, unresolved V genes explain less than half, and the rest is unexplained. This sample lists over 2,000 clones; about two thirds were detected once. Jointly, the top ten make up 27% of the sample. Repertoires were sampled multiple times during chemoradiotherapy, which allowed clonal expansion in the tumor microenvironment to be followed. The chain is made from TRBV28 and TRBJ1-4; too little of a D gene remains to name it. The sequence derives from a human donor with HPV-associated anogenital cancer. The material sequenced was tumor tissue, taken from a patient who underwent chemoradiotherapy. The DNA sequence follows: TGTGCCACTTACGACCTAATGGGGGAAAAACTGTTTTTT. Translated, it gives CATYDLMGEKLFF.